One sample yielded the 24 T cell receptor beta chains listed below, sequenced in a study of OX40 agonist ivuxolimab in advanced cancers. TCRdb's table, derived via immunoSEQ multiplex PCR, lists solely in-frame clones and lacks some. The sample holds just over 60,000 clones, 75% to 95% seen once. The sample consisted of CD4+ or CD8+ T cells sorted from blood, taken in a trial of the OX40 agonist ivuxolimab. These TCRs come from an adult with an advanced solid tumor such as melanoma, head and neck, liver or kidney cancer.

V and J are TRBV6-1 and TRBJ2-6, with D unresolved. V was shortened by 3 bases and J by 0 bases, with 0 bases between the two germline ends. The CDR3 has 13 amino acids. Germline V gene lookup returns CDR1 MNHNS and CDR2 SASEGT. CDR3 sequence (DNA): TGTGCCAGCAGTGACTCTGGGGCCAACGTCCTGACTTTC. Translation: CASSDSGANVLTF.

This rearrangement joins TRBV9 to TRBJ2-1; D may be TRBD2 (5 bases). CDR3 length: 17 residues. Per germline, CDR1 SGDLS and CDR2 YYNGEE. Trimming removed 4 bases at V and 0 bases at J, with 17 bases between. The chain's CDR3 is CASSPRTGLFSYNEQFF. The CDR3, as DNA: TGTGCCAGCAGCCCACGGACTGGGCTATTCTCCTACAATGAGCAGTTCTTC.

The CDR3 loop is CASSSTGGYEQYF. The CDR3 bases are TGCGCCAGCAGCTCGACAGGGGGCTACGAGCAGTACTTC. J is TRBJ2-7 and V is TRBV5-1; 9 positions match TRBD1. Trimming cost V 3 bases and J 3 bases; bases outside gene matches: 1. The CDR3 has 13 amino acids. The germline V gene encodes CDR1 SGHRS and CDR2 YFSETQ.

The genes are TRBV4-1 and TRBJ2-3; the match to TRBD2 covers 11 bases. Trimming at V came to 3 bases and at J to 2 bases, leaving 4 bases not matched to a gene. This CDR3 is built from 16 residues. Germline loops: CDR1 MGHRA, CDR2 YSYEKL. The CDR3 region has the DNA TGCGCCAGCAGCCACCCGACTAGCGGGGCCACAGATACGCAGTATTTT. The encoded protein is CASSHPTSGATDTQYF.

A few counts support this clone. The chain carries TRBV23-1 and TRBJ2-5, with 8 positions matching TRBD1. TRBV23-1 is labeled an ORF, and its function is uncertain. The CDR3 has 15 residues. The V gene end was trimmed by 4 bases and the J gene end by 1 base; junction bases not matched to a gene: 5. CDR3 in amino acids: CASSPDRVPQETQYF. The CDR3 DNA is TGCGCCAGCAGTCCGGACAGGGTCCCCCAAGAGACCCAGTACTTC.

This chain uses TRBV6-5 with TRBJ2-7; D remains ambiguous. The CDR3 totals 16 residues. Trimming shortened V by 0 bases and J by 4 bases, and 16 bases separated the two germline ends. CDR1 MNHEY and CDR2 SVGAGI come from the germline V gene. CDR3 nucleotide sequence: TGTGCCAGCAGTTACTCGATGTCGGGTTCCATTTACGAGCAGTACTTC. Its translation: CASSYSMSGSIYEQYF.

The genes are TRBV10-2 and TRBJ2-2; TRBD1 matches at 10 bases. In germline, CDR1 is WSHSY, CDR2 SAAADI. V dropped 8 bases and J dropped 2; count of bases not matched to a gene: 8. This CDR3 spans 16 amino acids. CDR3 DNA sequence: TGCGCCAGCGGACAGGGGGGGGAGTTAAACACCGGGGAGCTGTTTTTT. Translation: CASGQGGELNTGELFF.

This chain uses TRBV28 with TRBJ2-5; 7 bases map to TRBD1. The germline V gene has CDR1 MDHEN and CDR2 SYDVKM. V trimming: 5 bases; J trimming: 0 bases; junction bases outside the gene matches: 6. The CDR3 is made up of 15 amino acids. CDR3 amino acids: CASSLDRPYQETQYF. CDR3 DNA sequence: TGTGCCAGCAGTCTGGACAGGCCTTACCAAGAGACCCAGTACTTC.

The V gene is TRBV28, the J gene TRBJ1-1, with D perhaps TRBD1 (6 bases). This CDR3 comprises 16 residues. Trimming left V 6 bases short and J 0 bases short, with 17 bases between. Looked up from germline, CDR1 is MDHEN and CDR2 is SYDVKM. The CDR3 DNA reads as TGTGCCAGCAGCCCTGGACAGCGCCCCTTGAACACTGAAGCTTTCTTT. Translated, it gives CASSPGQRPLNTEAFF.

The chain carries TRBV5-5 and TRBJ1-5; D call uncertain. V shed 0 bases and J shed 3 bases, with 7 bases lying between them. The V gene's germline CDR1 is SGHKS and CDR2 YYEKEE (reference sequence). This CDR3 spans 14 amino acids. CDR3 in DNA: TGTGCCAGCAGCTTGGACCTCTCCAATCAGCCCCAGCATTTT. Encoded protein: CASSLDLSNQPQHF.

The rearrangement uses TRBV27 and TRBJ1-2; D unclear. There are 12 residues in the CDR3. Germline values: CDR1 MNHEY, CDR2 SMNVEV (reference sequence). V lost 6 bases, J lost 6 bases, and 11 bases lay in between. CDR3 amino acids: CASRAPGDGYTF. The CDR3 nucleotides are TGTGCCAGCAGGGCCCCCGGGGATGGCTACACCTTC.

The chain employs TRBV23-1 and TRBJ2-7; tentatively, D is TRBD1 (6 bases). TRBV23-1 is an ORF, with its function uncertain. Trimming stripped 5 bases from V and 4 bases from J, with 15 bases between. The CDR3 loop spans 14 amino acids. CDR3 bases: TGCGCCAGCAGTGCTAGGGGGTCTACGTACGAGCAGTACTTC. This encodes CASSARGSTYEQYF.

The rearrangement uses TRBV7-9 and TRBJ2-3; no reliable D call. Germline V gene data show CDR1 as SEHNR and CDR2 as FQNEAQ (reference sequence). The CDR3 contains 15 residues. V was pared by 5 bases and J by 0 bases, with 12 bases between. In DNA, the CDR3 is TGTGCCAGCAGCGACAAACAGAGTAGCACAGATACGCAGTATTTT. Protein product: CASSDKQSSTDTQYF.

The CDR3: CASKGAGQGGNEQFF. The CDR3 DNA is TGTGCCAGTAAAGGAGCTGGACAGGGAGGGAATGAGCAGTTCTTC. The chain uses TRBV19 and TRBJ2-1, with a tentative D call TRBD1 (8 bases). Germline CDR1 is LNHDA and CDR2 is SQIVND (reference sequence). CDR3 length: 15 amino acids. V was shortened by 7 bases and J by 7 bases, with 20 bases between the two germline ends.

V and J are TRBV2 and TRBJ2-5; the match to TRBD1 covers 7 bases. From germline, CDR1 is SNHLY and CDR2 FYNNEI. The CDR3 has 14 residues. The trim removed 2 bases at V and 5 bases at J, leaving 5 bases unmatched. The CDR3 sequence is CASSEIGGGETQYF. The CDR3 DNA reads TGTGCCAGCAGTGAAATAGGGGGCGGTGAGACCCAGTACTTC.

This chain connects TRBV11-3 to TRBJ2-3; 7 nucleotides agree with TRBD2. The CDR3 loop spans 18 amino acids. V lost 2 bases and J lost 4; bases outside the gene matches: 15. Germline V gene lookup returns CDR1 SGHNT and CDR2 YENEEA. CDR3 in amino acids: CASSLWSGESIKADTQYF. The CDR3 nucleotides are TGTGCCAGCAGCTTATGGAGCGGGGAATCAATCAAAGCAGATACGCAGTATTTT.

CDR3 nucleotides: TGTGCCAGCAGCGGCCGCCTCGGCATCCTATCTGAAGCTTTCTTT. It yields the protein CASSGRLGILSEAFF. The chain recombines TRBV13 with TRBJ1-1; D call uncertain. The V end lost 5 bases, the J end lost 6 bases, and 19 bases lay between the germline ends. Germline V lookup: CDR1 PRHDT, CDR2 FYEKMQ (reference sequence). This CDR3 has 15 residues.

Turning to this clone: A read error may produce the germline difference seen at one junction end. The V gene is TRBV7-6, the J gene TRBJ2-7; maybe TRBD1 (5 bases). Germline V CDR1 and CDR2: SGHVS, FNYEAQ. This CDR3 region has 14 residues. This CDR3 reads CVSSPRTGTYEQYF. As DNA, the CDR3 is TGTGTCAGCAGCCCGCGAACAGGTACCTACGAGCAGTACTTC.

This clone has just one count. J is TRBJ2-5 and V is TRBV18; D is unresolved. This CDR3 is built from 12 residues. Germline CDR1 and CDR2: KGHSH and LQKENI. V lost 1 base, J lost 10 bases, and 10 bases lay in between. CDR3 sequence: CASSPRAADQYF. DNA for the CDR3: TGTGCCAGCTCACCACGCGCGGCGGACCAGTACTTC.

This chain connects TRBV7-9 to TRBJ2-7; 9 bases agree with TRBD1. The trim removed 1 base at V and 4 bases at J, leaving 5 bases unmatched. CDR1 is SEHNR, CDR2 FQNEAQ, per germline (reference sequence). The CDR3 length is 15 residues. Here the CDR3 reads CASSLVGTGKYEQYF. CDR3 DNA sequence: TGTGCCAGCAGCTTAGTCGGGACAGGGAAATACGAGCAGTACTTC.

This chain links TRBV10-3 with TRBJ2-5, with 7 bases identical to TRBD2. The ends lost 2 bases at V and 7 bases at J; junction bases unmatched: 4. The CDR3 spans 13 residues. Germline assignment: CDR1 ENHRY and CDR2 SYGVKD. CDR3 in DNA: TGTGCCATCAGTGAGCCGGGAGGTGGGACCCAGTACTTC. It is translated as CAISEPGGGTQYF.

The chain links TRBV5-6 to TRBJ2-5; 11 nucleotides agree with TRBD2. Trimming took 3 bases from V and 4 from J; bases not matched to a gene: 14. CDR1 is SGHDT and CDR2 is YYEEEE in the germline V gene. The CDR3 covers 18 residues. The CDR3 is CASSYIVIAGGVVETQYF. Written as DNA, the CDR3 is TGTGCCAGCAGCTATATAGTCATAGCGGGAGGGGTGGTAGAGACCCAGTACTTC. The variable domain in full, completed from reference TRBV5-6 and TRBJ2-5, reads DAGVTQSPTHLIKTRGQQVTLRCSPKSGHDTVSWYQQALGQGPQFIFQYYEEEERQRGNFPDRFSGHQFPNYSSELNVNALLLGDSALYLCASSYIVIAGGVVETQYFGPGTRLLVL.

The chain couples TRBV27 to TRBJ2-5; 11 bases agree with TRBD2. The J call may not be correct, given that the DNA end is closer to TRBJ2-7. From germline, CDR1 is MNHEY and CDR2 SMNVEV (reference sequence). The CDR3 spans 18 residues. CDR3 in amino acids: CASSSTYGLAGHNYEQYF. The CDR3 DNA sequence: TGTGCCAGCAGTTCAACCTACGGACTAGCGGGCCACAACTACGAGCAGTACTTC.

The chain links TRBV4-2 to TRBJ1-1; D gene uncertain. The length of the CDR3 is 13 residues. Germline V lookup: CDR1 LGHNA, CDR2 YNFKEQ. V shed 0 bases and J shed 8 bases, with 10 bases lying between them. CDR3 bases: TGTGCCAGCAGCCAAGATGGCGGATCAGAAGCTTTCTTT. It yields the protein CASSQDGGSEAFF.